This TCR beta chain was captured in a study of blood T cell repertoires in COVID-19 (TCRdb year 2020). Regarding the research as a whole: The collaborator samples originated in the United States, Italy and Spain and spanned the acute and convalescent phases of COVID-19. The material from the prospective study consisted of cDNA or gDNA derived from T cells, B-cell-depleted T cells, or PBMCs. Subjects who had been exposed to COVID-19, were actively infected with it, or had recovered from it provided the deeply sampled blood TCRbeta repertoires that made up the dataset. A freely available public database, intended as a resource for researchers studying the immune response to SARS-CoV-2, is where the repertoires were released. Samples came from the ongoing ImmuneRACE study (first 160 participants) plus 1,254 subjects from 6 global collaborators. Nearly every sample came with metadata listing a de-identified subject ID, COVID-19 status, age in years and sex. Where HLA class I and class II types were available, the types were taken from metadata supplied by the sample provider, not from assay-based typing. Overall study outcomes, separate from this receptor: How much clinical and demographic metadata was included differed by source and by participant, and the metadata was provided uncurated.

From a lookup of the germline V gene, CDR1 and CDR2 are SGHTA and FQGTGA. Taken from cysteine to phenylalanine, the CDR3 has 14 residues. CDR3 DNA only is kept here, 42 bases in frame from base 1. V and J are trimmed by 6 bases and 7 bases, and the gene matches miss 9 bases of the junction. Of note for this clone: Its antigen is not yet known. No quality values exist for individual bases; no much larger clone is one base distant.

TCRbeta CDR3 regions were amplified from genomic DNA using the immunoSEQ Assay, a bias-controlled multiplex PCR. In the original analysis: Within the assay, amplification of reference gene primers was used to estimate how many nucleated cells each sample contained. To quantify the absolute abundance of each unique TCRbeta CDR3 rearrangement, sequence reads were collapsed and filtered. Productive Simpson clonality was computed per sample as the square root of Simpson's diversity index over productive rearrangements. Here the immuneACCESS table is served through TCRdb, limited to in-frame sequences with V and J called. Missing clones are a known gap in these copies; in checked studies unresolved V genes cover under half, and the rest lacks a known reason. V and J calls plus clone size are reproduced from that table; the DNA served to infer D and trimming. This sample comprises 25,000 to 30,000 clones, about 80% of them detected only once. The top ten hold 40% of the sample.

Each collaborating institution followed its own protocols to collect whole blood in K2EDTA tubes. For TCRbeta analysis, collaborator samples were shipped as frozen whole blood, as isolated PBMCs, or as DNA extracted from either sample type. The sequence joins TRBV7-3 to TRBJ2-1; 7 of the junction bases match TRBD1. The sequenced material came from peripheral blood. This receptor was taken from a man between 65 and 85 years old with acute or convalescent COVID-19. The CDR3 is CASSLSGTVNEQFF. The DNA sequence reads TGTGCCAGCAGTCTATCCGGGACAGTAAATGAGCAGTTCTTC.